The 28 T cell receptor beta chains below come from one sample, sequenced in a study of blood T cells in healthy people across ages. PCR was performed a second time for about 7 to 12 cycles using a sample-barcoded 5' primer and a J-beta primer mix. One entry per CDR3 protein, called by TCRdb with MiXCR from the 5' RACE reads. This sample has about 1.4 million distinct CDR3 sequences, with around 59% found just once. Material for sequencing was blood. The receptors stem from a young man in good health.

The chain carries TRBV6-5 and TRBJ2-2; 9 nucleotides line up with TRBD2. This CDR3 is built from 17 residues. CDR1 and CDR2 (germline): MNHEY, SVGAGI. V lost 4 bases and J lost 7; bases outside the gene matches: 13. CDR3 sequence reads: CASSSPGLASSGGELFF. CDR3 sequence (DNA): TGTGCCAGCAGTTCCCCGGGACTAGCTTCGTCGGGCGGGGAGCTGTTTTTT.

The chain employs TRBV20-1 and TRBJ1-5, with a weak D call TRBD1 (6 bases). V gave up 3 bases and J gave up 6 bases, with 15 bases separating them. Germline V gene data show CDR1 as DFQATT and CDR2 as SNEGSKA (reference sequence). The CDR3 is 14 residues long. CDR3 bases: TGCAGTGCTAGGGAAGGGGGGAACAGTCAGCCCCAGCATTTT. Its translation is CSAREGGNSQPQHF.

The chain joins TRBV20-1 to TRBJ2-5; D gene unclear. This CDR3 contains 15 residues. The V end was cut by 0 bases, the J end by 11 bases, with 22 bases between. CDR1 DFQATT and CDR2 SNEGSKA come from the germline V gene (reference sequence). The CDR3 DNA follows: TGCAGTGCTAGAGATCGTAGGCTAACGCTTGAGGAGCAGTACTTC. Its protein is CSARDRRLTLEEQYF.

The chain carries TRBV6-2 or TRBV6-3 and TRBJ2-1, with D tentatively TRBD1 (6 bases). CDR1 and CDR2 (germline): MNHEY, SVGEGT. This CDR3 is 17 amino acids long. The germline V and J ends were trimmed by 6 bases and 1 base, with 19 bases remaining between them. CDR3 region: CASSSRVNRDSYNEQFF. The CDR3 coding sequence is TGTGCCAGCAGCTCCCGAGTAAACAGGGATTCCTACAATGAGCAGTTCTTC.

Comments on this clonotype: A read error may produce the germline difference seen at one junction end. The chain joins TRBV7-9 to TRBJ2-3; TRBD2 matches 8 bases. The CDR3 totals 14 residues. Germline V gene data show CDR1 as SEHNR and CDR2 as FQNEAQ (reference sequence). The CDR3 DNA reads TGTGCCAGCATGAGCGGGGGATTCACGGATACGAAGTATTTT. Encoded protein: CASMSGGFTDTKYF.

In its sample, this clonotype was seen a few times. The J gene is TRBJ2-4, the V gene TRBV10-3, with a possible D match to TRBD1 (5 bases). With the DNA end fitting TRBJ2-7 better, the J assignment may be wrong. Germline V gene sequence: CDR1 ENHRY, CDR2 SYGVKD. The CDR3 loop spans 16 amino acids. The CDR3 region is CAISESVRQGRNEQYF. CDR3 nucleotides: TGTGCCATCAGTGAGTCAGTCCGGCAGGGTAGGAACGAGCAGTACTTC.

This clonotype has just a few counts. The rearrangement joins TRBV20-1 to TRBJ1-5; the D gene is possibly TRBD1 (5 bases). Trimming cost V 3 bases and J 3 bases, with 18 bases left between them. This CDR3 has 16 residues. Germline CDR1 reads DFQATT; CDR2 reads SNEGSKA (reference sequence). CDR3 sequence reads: CSASQPLGGNNQPQHF. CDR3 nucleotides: TGCAGTGCTAGCCAACCCCTGGGGGGGAACAATCAGCCCCAGCATTTT.

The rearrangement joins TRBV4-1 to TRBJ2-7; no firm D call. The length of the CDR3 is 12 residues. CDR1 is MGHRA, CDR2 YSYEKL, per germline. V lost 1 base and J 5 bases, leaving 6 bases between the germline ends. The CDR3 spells CASSQAPDEQYF. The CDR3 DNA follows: TGCGCCAGCAGCCAAGCCCCAGACGAGCAGTACTTC.

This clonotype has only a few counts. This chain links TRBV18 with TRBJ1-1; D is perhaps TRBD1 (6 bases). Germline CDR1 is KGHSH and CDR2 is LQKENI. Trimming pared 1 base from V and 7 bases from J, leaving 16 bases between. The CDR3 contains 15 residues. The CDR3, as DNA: TGTGCCAGCTCACCACGGGTACGAGACAGGAGTGAAGCTTTCTTT. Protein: CASSPRVRDRSEAFF.

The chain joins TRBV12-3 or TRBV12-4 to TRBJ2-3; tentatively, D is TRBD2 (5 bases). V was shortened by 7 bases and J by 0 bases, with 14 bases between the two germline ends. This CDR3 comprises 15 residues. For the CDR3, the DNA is TGTGCCAGCACTGGAGGCAGCGCTAGCACAGATACGCAGTATTTT. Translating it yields CASTGGSASTDTQYF.

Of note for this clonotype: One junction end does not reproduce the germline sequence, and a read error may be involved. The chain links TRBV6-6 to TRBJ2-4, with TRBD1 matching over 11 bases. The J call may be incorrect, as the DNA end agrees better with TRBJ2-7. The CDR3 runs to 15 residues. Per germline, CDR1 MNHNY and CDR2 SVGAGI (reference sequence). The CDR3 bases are TGTGCCGGCAGAACCGGGACAGGGGGTTACTACGAGCAGTACTTC. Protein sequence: CAGRTGTGGYYEQYF.

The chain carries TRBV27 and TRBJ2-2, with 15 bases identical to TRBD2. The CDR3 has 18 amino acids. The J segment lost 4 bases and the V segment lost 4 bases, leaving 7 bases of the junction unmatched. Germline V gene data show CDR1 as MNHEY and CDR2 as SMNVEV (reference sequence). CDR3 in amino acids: CASSSGLAGGPGTGELFF. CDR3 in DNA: TGTGCCAGCAGTTCAGGACTAGCGGGGGGGCCGGGCACCGGGGAGCTGTTTTTT.

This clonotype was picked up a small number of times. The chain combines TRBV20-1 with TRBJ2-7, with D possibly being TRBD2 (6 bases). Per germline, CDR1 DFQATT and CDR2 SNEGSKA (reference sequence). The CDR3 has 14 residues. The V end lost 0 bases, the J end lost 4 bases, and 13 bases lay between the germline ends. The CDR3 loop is CSARDRPGRYEQYF. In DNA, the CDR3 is TGCAGTGCTAGAGACCGCCCTGGGAGGTACGAGCAGTACTTC.

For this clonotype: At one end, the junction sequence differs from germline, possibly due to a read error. The CDR3 bases are TGTGCCGTCAGTCCCGGGACAGGGGGCGAAAAACTGTTTTTT. It codes for CAVSPGTGGEKLFF. The chain uses TRBV10-3 and TRBJ1-4; 12 bases align to TRBD1. The CDR3 sequence is 14 residues long. Germline V gene sequence: CDR1 ENHRY, CDR2 SYGVKD.

The CDR3 sequence is CASSSRPILGRGIYNEQFF. DNA of the CDR3: TGTGCCAGCAGTTCCCGGCCGATCCTCGGGAGGGGGATATACAATGAGCAGTTCTTC. V gene TRBV12-3 or TRBV12-4 combines with J gene TRBJ2-1; 8 bases align to TRBD2. This CDR3 region has 19 residues. V lost 4 bases and J lost 4; bases outside the gene matches: 18.

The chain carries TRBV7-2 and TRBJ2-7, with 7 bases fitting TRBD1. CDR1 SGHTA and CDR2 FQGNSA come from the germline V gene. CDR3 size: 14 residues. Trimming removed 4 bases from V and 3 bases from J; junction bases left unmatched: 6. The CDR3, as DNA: TGTGCCAGCAGCTCGGGGACAGTTGGCTACGAGCAGTACTTC. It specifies CASSSGTVGYEQYF. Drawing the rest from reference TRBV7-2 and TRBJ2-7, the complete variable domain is GAGVSQSPSNKVTEKGKDVELRCDPISGHTALYWYRQSLGQGLEFLIYFQGNSAPDKSGLPSDRFSAERTGGSVSTLTIQRTQQEDSAVYLCASSSGTVGYEQYFGPGTRLTVT.

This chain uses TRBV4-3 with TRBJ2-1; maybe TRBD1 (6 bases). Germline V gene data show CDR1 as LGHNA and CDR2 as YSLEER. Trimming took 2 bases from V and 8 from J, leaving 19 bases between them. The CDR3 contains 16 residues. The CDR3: CASSQLGAGAGYEQFF. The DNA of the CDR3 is TGCGCCAGCAGCCAATTGGGGGCCGGGGCTGGCTATGAGCAGTTCTTC.

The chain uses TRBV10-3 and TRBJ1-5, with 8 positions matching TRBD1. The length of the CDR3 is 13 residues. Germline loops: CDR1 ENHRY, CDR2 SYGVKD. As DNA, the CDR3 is TGTGCTTCCAGGGGGCTCGTTAGTCAGCCCCAGCATTTT. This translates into CASRGLVSQPQHF.

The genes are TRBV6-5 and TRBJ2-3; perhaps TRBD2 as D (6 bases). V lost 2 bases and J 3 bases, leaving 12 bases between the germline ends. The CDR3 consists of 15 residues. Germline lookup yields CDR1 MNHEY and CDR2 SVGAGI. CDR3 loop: CASSYGAGLTDTQYF. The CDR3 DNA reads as TGTGCCAGCAGTTACGGGGCGGGATTGACAGATACGCAGTATTTT.

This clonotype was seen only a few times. The CDR3 protein is CASSPRTVANYGYTF. The DNA for the CDR3 is TGCGCCAGCAGCCCGCGGACAGTCGCCAACTATGGCTACACCTTC. V gene TRBV5-1 combines with J gene TRBJ1-2; D perhaps matches TRBD1 (6 bases). The CDR3 contains 15 residues. Trimming took 4 bases from V and 2 from J, leaving 15 bases between them. The germline V gene encodes CDR1 SGHRS and CDR2 YFSETQ.

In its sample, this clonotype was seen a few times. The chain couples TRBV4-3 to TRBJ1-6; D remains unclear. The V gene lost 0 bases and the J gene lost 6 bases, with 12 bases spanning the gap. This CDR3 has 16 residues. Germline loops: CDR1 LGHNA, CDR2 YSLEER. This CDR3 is CASSQEGNHRNSPLHF. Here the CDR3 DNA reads TGCGCCAGCAGCCAAGAAGGGAACCATCGTAATTCACCCCTCCACTTT.

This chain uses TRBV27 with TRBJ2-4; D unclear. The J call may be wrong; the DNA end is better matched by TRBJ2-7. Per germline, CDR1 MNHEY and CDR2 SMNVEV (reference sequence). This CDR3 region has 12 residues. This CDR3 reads CASSFKGYEQYF. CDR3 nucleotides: TGTGCCAGCAGTTTTAAGGGATACGAGCAGTACTTC.

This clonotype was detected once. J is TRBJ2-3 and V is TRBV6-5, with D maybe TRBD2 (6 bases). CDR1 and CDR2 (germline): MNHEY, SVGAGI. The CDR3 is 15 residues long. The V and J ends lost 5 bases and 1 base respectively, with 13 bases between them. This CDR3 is CASSLQEGGTDTQYF. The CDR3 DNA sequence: TGTGCCAGCAGTCTTCAGGAGGGCGGCACAGATACGCAGTATTTT.

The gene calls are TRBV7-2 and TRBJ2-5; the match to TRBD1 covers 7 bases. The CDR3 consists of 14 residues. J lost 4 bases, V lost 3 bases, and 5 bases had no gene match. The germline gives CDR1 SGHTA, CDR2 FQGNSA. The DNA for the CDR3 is TGTGCCAGCAGCTTGACGACAGGGCTAGAGACCCAGTACTTC. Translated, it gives CASSLTTGLETQYF.

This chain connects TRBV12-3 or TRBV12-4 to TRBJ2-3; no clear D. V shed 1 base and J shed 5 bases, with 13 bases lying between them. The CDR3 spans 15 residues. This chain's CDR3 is CASSLDGRSGDTQYF. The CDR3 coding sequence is TGTGCCAGCAGTTTAGACGGAAGGTCAGGAGATACGCAGTATTTT.

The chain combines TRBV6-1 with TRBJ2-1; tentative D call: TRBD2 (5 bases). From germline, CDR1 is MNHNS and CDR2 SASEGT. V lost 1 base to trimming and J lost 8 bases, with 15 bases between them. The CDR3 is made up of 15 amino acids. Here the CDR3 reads CASSEELLAGYEQFF. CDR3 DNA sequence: TGTGCCAGCAGTGAAGAGTTGCTAGCCGGTTATGAGCAGTTCTTC.

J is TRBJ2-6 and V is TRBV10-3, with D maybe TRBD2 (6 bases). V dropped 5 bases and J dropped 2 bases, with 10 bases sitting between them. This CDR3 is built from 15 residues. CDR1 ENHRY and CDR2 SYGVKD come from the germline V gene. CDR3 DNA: TGTGCCATCAGTAAGACTAGTCCTGGGGCCAACGTCCTGACTTTC. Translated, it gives CAISKTSPGANVLTF.

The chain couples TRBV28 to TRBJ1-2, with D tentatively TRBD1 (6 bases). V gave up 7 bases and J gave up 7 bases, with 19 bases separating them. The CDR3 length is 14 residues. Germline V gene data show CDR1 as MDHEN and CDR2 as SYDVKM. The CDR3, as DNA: TGTGCCAGCAACAGGGACAAGGTAGTAAGTGGCTACACCTTC. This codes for CASNRDKVVSGYTF.